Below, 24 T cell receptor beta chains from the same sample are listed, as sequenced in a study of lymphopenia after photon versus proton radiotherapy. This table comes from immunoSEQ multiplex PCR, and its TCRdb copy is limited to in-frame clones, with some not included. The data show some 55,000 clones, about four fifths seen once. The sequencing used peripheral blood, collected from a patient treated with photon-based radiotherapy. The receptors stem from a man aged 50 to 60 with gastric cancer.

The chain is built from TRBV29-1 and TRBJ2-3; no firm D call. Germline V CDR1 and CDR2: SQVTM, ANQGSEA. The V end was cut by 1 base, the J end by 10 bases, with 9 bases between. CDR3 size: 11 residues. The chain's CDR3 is CSVEVQQSQYF. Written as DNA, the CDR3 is TGCAGCGTTGAAGTTCAGCAATCGCAGTATTTT.

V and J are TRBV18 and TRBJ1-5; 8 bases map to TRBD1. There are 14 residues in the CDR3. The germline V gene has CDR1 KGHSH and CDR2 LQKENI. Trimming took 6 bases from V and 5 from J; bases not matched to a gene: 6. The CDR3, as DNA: TGTGCCAGCTCTGGACAGGGTATGGATCAGCCCCAGCATTTT. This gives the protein CASSGQGMDQPQHF.

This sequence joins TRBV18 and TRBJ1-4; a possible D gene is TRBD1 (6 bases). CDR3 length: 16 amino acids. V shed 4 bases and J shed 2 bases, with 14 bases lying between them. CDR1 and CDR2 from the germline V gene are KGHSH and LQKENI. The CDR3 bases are TGTGCCAGCTCACTCGCCACAGGGTCTACTAATGAAAAACTGTTTTTT. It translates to CASSLATGSTNEKLFF.

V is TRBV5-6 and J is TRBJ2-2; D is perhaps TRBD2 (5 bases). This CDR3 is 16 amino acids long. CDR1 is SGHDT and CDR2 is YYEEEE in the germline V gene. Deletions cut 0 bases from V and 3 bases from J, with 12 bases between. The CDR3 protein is CASSLVGVGYTGELFF. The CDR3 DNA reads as TGTGCCAGCAGCTTGGTCGGGGTTGGTTACACCGGGGAGCTGTTTTTT.

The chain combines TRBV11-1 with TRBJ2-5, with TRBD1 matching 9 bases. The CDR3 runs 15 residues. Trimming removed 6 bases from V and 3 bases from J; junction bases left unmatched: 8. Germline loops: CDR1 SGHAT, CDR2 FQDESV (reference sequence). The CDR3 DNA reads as TGTGCCAGCAGTTTAACAGGGGGCGATGAAGAGACCCAGTACTTC. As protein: CASSLTGGDEETQYF. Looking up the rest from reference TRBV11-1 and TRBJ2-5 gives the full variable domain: EAEVAQSPRYKITEKSQAVAFWCDPISGHATLYWYRQILGQGPELLVQFQDESVVDDSQLPKDRFSAERLKGVDSTLKIQPAELGDSAMYLCASSLTGGDEETQYFGPGTRLLVL.

The CDR3 loop reads CSAKTGGAGELFF. The CDR3 coding sequence is TGCAGCGCCAAGACAGGGGGCGCCGGGGAGCTGTTTTTT. The chain uses TRBV29-1 and TRBJ2-2, with 10 bases matching TRBD1. This CDR3 has 13 residues. Trimming cost V 7 bases and J 6 bases; bases outside gene matches: 5. Germline lookup yields CDR1 SQVTM and CDR2 ANQGSEA.

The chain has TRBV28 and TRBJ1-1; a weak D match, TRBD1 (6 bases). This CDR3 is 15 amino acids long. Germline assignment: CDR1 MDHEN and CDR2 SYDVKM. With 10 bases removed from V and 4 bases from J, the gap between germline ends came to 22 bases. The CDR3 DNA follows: TGTGCCACCCACTCGACAAGGGGGGGTTTCACTGAAGCTTTCTTT. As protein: CATHSTRGGFTEAFF.

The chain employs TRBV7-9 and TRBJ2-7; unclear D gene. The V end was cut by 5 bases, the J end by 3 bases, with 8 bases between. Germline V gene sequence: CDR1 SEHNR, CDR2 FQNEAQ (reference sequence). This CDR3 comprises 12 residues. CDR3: CASSIYNYEQYF. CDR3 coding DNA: TGTGCCAGCAGCATATACAACTACGAGCAGTACTTC.

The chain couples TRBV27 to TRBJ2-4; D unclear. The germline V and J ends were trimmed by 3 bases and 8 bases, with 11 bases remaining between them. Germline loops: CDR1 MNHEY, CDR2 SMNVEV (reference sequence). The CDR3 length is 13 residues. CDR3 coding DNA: TGTGCCAGCAGTTTGTCATACTTGGACATTCAGTACTTC. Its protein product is CASSLSYLDIQYF.

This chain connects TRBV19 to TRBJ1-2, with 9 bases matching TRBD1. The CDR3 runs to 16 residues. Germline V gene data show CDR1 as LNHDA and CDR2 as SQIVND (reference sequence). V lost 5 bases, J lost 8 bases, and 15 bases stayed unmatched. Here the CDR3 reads CASSLLQDRGLWGYTF. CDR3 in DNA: TGTGCCAGTAGTCTACTACAGGACAGGGGACTATGGGGCTACACCTTC.

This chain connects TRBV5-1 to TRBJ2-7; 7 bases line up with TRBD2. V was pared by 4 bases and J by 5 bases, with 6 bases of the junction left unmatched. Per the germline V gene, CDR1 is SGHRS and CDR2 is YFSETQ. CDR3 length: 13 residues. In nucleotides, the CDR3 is TGCGCCAGCAGCCGGCCCGGGGGGAACGAGCAGTACTTC. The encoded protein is CASSRPGGNEQYF.

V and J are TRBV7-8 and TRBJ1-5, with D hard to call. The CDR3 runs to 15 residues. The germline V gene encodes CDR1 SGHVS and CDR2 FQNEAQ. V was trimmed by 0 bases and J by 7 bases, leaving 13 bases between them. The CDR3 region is CASSLARGKGQPQHF. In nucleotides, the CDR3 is TGTGCCAGCAGCTTAGCGAGAGGGAAAGGCCAGCCCCAGCATTTT.

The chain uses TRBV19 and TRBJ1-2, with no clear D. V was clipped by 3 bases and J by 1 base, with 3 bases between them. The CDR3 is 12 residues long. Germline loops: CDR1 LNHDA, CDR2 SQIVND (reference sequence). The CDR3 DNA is TGTGCCAGTAGTATGAATAACTATGGCTACACCTTC. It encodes CASSMNNYGYTF.

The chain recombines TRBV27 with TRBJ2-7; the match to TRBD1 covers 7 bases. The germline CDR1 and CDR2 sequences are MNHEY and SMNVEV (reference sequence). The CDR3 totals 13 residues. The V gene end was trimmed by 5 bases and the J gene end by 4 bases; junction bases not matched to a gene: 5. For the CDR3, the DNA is TGTGCCAGCAGTCCGACAGGGATGTACGAGCAGTACTTC. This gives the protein CASSPTGMYEQYF.

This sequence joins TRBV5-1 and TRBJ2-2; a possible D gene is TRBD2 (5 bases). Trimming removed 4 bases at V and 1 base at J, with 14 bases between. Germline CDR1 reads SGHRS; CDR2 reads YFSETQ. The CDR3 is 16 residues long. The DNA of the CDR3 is TGCGCCAGCAGCCCCCGGGGAGCGATGAACACCGGGGAGCTGTTTTTT. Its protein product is CASSPRGAMNTGELFF. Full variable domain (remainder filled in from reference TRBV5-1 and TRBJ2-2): KAGVTQTPRYLIKTRGQQVTLSCSPISGHRSVSWYQQTPGQGLQFLFEYFSETQRNKGNFPGRFSGRQFSNSRSEMNVSTLELGDSALYLCASSPRGAMNTGELFFGEGSRLTVL.

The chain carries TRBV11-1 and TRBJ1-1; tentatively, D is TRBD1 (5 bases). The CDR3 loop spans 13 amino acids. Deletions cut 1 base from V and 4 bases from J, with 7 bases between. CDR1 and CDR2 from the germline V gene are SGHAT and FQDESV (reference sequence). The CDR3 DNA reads TGTGCCAGCAGCTTAGATGGGGGCACTGAAGCTTTCTTT. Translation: CASSLDGGTEAFF.

The CDR3 DNA sequence: TGTGCCAGCAGTTCTCCGTTGGGGGCTGGGAACACTGAAGCTTTCTTT. This translates into CASSSPLGAGNTEAFF. The gene calls are TRBV28 and TRBJ1-1; a possible D gene is TRBD1 (6 bases). V shed 4 bases and J shed 1 base, with 16 bases lying between them. The CDR3 is 16 amino acids. CDR1 and CDR2 from the germline V gene are MDHEN and SYDVKM.

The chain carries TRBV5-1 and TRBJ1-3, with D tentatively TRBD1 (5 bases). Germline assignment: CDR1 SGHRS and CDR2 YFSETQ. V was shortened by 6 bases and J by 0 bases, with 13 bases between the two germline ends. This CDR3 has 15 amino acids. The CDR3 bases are TGCGCCAGCACCCCCGGGGCGACCTCTGGAAACACCATATATTTT. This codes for CASTPGATSGNTIYF.

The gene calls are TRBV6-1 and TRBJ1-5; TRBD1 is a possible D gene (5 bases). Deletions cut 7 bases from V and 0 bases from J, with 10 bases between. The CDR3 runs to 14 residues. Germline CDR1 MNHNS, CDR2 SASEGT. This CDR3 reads CASTGHYSNQPQHF. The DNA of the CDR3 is TGTGCCAGCACCGGACACTATAGCAATCAGCCCCAGCATTTT.

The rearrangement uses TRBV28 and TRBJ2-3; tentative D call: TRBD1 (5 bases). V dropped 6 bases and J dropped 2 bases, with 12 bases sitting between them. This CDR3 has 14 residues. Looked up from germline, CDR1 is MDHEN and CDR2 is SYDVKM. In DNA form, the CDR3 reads TGTGCCAGCAGCGGTGACAGATCCACAGATACGCAGTATTTT. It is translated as CASSGDRSTDTQYF. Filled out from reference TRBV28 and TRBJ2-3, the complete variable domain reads DVKVTQSSRYLVKRTGEKVFLECVQDMDHENMFWYRQDPGLGLRLIYFSYDVKMKEKGDIPEGYSVSREKKERFSLILESASTNQTSMYLCASSGDRSTDTQYFGPGTRLTVL.

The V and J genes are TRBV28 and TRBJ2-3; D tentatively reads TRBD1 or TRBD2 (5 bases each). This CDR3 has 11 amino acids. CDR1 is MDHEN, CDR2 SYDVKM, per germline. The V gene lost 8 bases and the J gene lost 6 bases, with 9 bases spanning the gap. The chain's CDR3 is CASGTWDTQYF. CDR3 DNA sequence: TGTGCCAGCGGGACCTGGGATACGCAGTATTTT.

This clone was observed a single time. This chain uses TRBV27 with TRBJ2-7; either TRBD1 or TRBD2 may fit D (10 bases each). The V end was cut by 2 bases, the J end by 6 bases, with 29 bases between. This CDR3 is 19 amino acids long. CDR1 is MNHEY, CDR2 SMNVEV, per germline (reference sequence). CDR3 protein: CASSLEGTGDSLAGSEQYF. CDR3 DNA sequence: TGTGCCAGCAGTTTAGAAGGGACAGGGGACTCACTAGCGGGAAGCGAGCAGTACTTC.

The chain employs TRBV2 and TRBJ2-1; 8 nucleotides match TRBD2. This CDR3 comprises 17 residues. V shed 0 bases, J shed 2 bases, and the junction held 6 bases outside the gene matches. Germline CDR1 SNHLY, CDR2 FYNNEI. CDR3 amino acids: CASSEAPGLGAYNEQFF. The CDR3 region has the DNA TGTGCCAGCAGTGAAGCTCCGGGACTAGGGGCCTACAATGAGCAGTTCTTC.

CDR3 amino acids: CASSSGQTYEKLFF. The CDR3 DNA is TGTGCCAGCAGCTCGGGACAGACATATGAAAAACTGTTTTTT. This chain uses TRBV7-8 with TRBJ1-4, with 7 bases that match TRBD1. Trimming took 4 bases from V and 6 from J; bases not matched to a gene: 5. The CDR3 runs to 14 residues. The germline V gene encodes CDR1 SGHVS and CDR2 FQNEAQ.